Following are 13 T cell receptor beta chains from one sample sequenced in a study of T cell responses to AZD1222 COVID-19 vaccine. Clones were sequenced by immunoSEQ multiplex PCR, and TCRdb holds only the in-frame ones, with some missing. The table includes 130,000 to 150,000 clones, 82% detected once. Here the sequenced sample was peripheral blood, taken on day 0 of MenACWY control vaccination. These receptors originate from an adult in good health.

Concerning this clone: One end of the junction is discordant with germline, which a read error may explain. Other DNA variants within this sample encode the same CDR3. The chain couples TRBV24-1 to TRBJ2-2, with TRBD1 matching 11 bases. The CDR3 runs to 17 residues. Germline-derived CDR1 and CDR2 are KGHDR and SFDVKD. In DNA, the CDR3 is TGTGCCGTCCGGTCTGCTGGGACAGGGGGAGGGACCGGGGAACTGTTTTTT. As protein: CAVRSAGTGGGTGELFF.

This chain uses TRBV2 with TRBJ2-2; D gene unclear. CDR1 is SNHLY, CDR2 FYNNEI, per germline. CDR3 length: 14 amino acids. Trimming removed 7 bases from V and 0 bases from J, with 9 bases in between. CDR3 DNA: TGTGCCAGCATGTGGGCGGCGAACACCGGGGAGCTGTTTTTT. This codes for CASMWAANTGELFF. Variable domain in full (rest from reference TRBV2 and TRBJ2-2): EPEVTQTPSHQVTQMGQEVILRCVPISNHLYFYWYRQILGQKVEFLVSFYNNEISEKSEIFDDQFSVERPDGSNFTLKIRSTKLEDSAMYFCASMWAANTGELFFGEGSRLTVL.

This clone was seen only once. This chain links TRBV9 with TRBJ1-1; tentatively, D is TRBD1 (5 bases). V lost 2 bases and J lost 1, with 6 bases in between. The V gene's germline CDR1 is SGDLS and CDR2 YYNGEE. This CDR3 is 13 amino acids long. Here the CDR3 reads CASSVQGNTEAFF. DNA of the CDR3: TGTGCCAGCAGCGTCCAGGGGAACACTGAAGCTTTCTTT.

This rearrangement joins TRBV3-1 (or the pseudogene TRBV3-2) to TRBJ2-1; D remains unclear. Germline V gene data show CDR1 as LGHDT and CDR2 as YNNKEL (reference sequence). Deletions cut 6 bases from V and 0 bases from J, with 15 bases between. CDR3 length: 16 residues. CDR3 in DNA: TGTGCCAGCAGTTCCACTCTACAAAGCTCCTACAATGAGCAGTTCTTC. This gives the protein CASSSTLQSSYNEQFF.

This rearrangement joins TRBV15 to TRBJ2-1; D unresolved. The V and J ends lost 8 bases and 8 bases respectively, with 13 bases between them. CDR3 length: 12 residues. Germline V gives CDR1 LNHNV, CDR2 YYDKDF (reference sequence). CDR3 loop: CATSRVGHEQFF. The CDR3 region has the DNA TGTGCCACCTCTAGAGTCGGCCATGAGCAGTTCTTC.

This clone was seen a few times. The V gene is TRBV29-1, the J gene TRBJ1-2; TRBD1 agrees at 10 bases. CDR1 and CDR2 (germline): SQVTM, ANQGSEA. The ends lost 7 bases at V and 6 bases at J; junction bases unmatched: 8. CDR3 length: 13 amino acids. The CDR3 spells CSARAGTGDGYTF. Here the CDR3 DNA reads TGCAGCGCGAGAGCCGGGACAGGGGATGGCTACACCTTC.

The chain employs TRBV9 and TRBJ1-3; 9 nucleotides align to TRBD1. Trimming at V came to 0 bases and at J to 4 bases, leaving 5 bases not matched to a gene. From germline, CDR1 is SGDLS and CDR2 YYNGEE. This CDR3 has 16 amino acids. The CDR3 protein is CASSVGQQGAGNTIYF. The CDR3 DNA follows: TGTGCCAGCAGCGTAGGTCAACAGGGGGCCGGAAACACCATATATTTT.

This sequence joins TRBV28 and TRBJ1-2; D gene ambiguous. Per the germline V gene, CDR1 is MDHEN and CDR2 is SYDVKM. The CDR3 has 11 residues. V was cut by 3 bases and J by 8 bases, with 7 bases left in between. The CDR3 region has the DNA TGTGCCAGCAGTTTGGATGGGGGCTACACCTTC. Amino acids: CASSLDGGYTF.

The chain links TRBV9 to TRBJ2-1, with 7 nucleotides matching TRBD2. The CDR3 is 16 residues long. V gave up 3 bases and J gave up 4 bases; unmatched junction bases: 10. Germline CDR1 reads SGDLS; CDR2 reads YYNGEE. CDR3 DNA: TGTGCCAGCAGCGCCTCTTGGGGGGGTACGTACAATGAGCAGTTCTTC. It yields the protein CASSASWGGTYNEQFF.

The rearrangement joins TRBV27 to TRBJ2-5, with D unclear. This CDR3 has 16 amino acids. In germline, CDR1 is MNHEY, CDR2 SMNVEV (reference sequence). V was pared by 0 bases and J by 4 bases, with 15 bases between. The CDR3 sequence is CASSLSRLSPAETQYF. CDR3 nucleotides: TGTGCCAGCAGTTTATCCCGGCTGTCCCCCGCAGAGACCCAGTACTTC.

This rearrangement joins TRBV3-1 (or the pseudogene TRBV3-2) to TRBJ1-2, with 8 bases lining up with TRBD1. The germline CDR1 and CDR2 sequences are LGHDT and YNNKEL (reference sequence). The CDR3 spans 14 residues. The trim removed 0 bases at V and 5 bases at J, leaving 2 bases unmatched. This chain's CDR3 is CASSQDRQGYGYTF. Written as DNA, the CDR3 is TGTGCCAGCAGCCAAGATCGACAGGGGTATGGCTACACCTTC.

The chain links TRBV7-7 to TRBJ2-3, with TRBD2 matching 10 bases. V was pared by 4 bases and J by 1 base, with 2 bases of the junction left unmatched. Germline V gene data show CDR1 as SSHAT and CDR2 as FNYEAQ (reference sequence). CDR3 size: 15 residues. CDR3 DNA: TGTGCCAGCAGCTCTGGACTAGCGGGCACAGATACGCAGTATTTT. Protein sequence: CASSSGLAGTDTQYF.

The chain has TRBV15 and TRBJ1-4, with 7 positions matching TRBD1. V trimming: 3 bases; J trimming: 7 bases; junction bases outside the gene matches: 5. The CDR3 runs 14 residues. Germline values: CDR1 LNHNV, CDR2 YYDKDF (reference sequence). The CDR3 is CATSRSTGIEKLFF. CDR3 DNA sequence: TGTGCCACCAGCAGGTCGACAGGGATTGAAAAACTGTTTTTT. The entire variable domain, with the rest obtained from reference TRBV15 and TRBJ1-4, is as follows: DAMVIQNPRYQVTQFGKPVTLSCSQTLNHNVMYWYQQKSSQAPKLLFHYYDKDFNNEADTPDNFQSRRPNTSFCFLDIRSPGLGDTAMYLCATSRSTGIEKLFFGSGTQLSVL.